Listed here are 16 T cell receptor beta chains from one sample, sequenced in a study of T cells in localized non-small cell lung cancer. Clones were sequenced by immunoSEQ multiplex PCR, and TCRdb holds only the in-frame ones, with some missing. The table has about 45,000 clones, under 90% seen once. The sequences come from peripheral blood mononuclear cells, collected before any cancer treatment. Source of these receptors: a man aged 35 to 70 with stage III lung adenocarcinoma.

V is TRBV7-2 and J is TRBJ2-3, with D perhaps TRBD2 (5 bases). Germline CDR1 SGHTA, CDR2 FQGNSA. V was pared by 0 bases and J by 1 base, with 5 bases between. CDR3 length: 14 residues. The DNA of the CDR3 is TGTGCCAGCAGCTTAGCGCGGGGCACAGATACGCAGTATTTT. It codes for CASSLARGTDTQYF.

The V call is TRBV7-2, the J call TRBJ2-7; TRBD2 might be the D (5 bases). Germline loops: CDR1 SGHTA, CDR2 FQGNSA. CDR3 length equals 13 residues. Trimming removed 11 bases from V and 3 bases from J, with 17 bases in between. CDR3 sequence (DNA): TGTGCCTCCGGGGAAAGCAGCGGCTACGAGCAGTACTTC. The encoded protein is CASGESSGYEQYF.

The chain is built from TRBV19 and TRBJ2-3; 12 bases fit TRBD2. The V gene end was trimmed by 5 bases and the J gene end by 4 bases; junction bases not matched to a gene: 7. Germline-derived CDR1 and CDR2 are LNHDA and SQIVND (reference sequence). The CDR3 has 16 residues. The CDR3 DNA follows: TGTGCCAGTAGTCCCGGAGGACTAGCGGGGCCAGATACGCAGTATTTT. This translates into CASSPGGLAGPDTQYF.

This clone has more than one count but fewer than ten. V and J are TRBV5-1 and TRBJ2-5, with D hard to call. The V end lost 1 base, the J end lost 1 base, and 5 bases lay between the germline ends. CDR1 and CDR2 (germline): SGHRS, YFSETQ. The CDR3 loop spans 13 amino acids. The CDR3 region has the DNA TGCGCCAGCAGCTTGCAAATCCAAGAGACCCAGTACTTC. Amino acid sequence: CASSLQIQETQYF. Together with reference TRBV5-1 and TRBJ2-5, the CDR3 gives the full variable domain: KAGVTQTPRYLIKTRGQQVTLSCSPISGHRSVSWYQQTPGQGLQFLFEYFSETQRNKGNFPGRFSGRQFSNSRSEMNVSTLELGDSALYLCASSLQIQETQYFGPGTRLLVL.

This clone appeared a few times. An end of the junction differs from the germline gene, which may be a read error. The rearrangement joins TRBV29-1 to TRBJ2-3; tentatively, D is TRBD1 (6 bases). This CDR3 comprises 14 residues. Germline CDR1 and CDR2: SQVTM and ANQGSEA. CDR3 sequence: CSVNPGQAIYAEDF. The CDR3 DNA is TGCAGCGTGAACCCGGGACAAGCGATATACGCAGAGGATTTT.

In its sample, this clone was seen a few times. This chain connects TRBV5-6 to TRBJ2-1; TRBD2 might be the D (7 bases). V lost 2 bases and J lost 4, with 13 bases in between. In germline, CDR1 is SGHDT, CDR2 YYEEEE. The CDR3 loop spans 15 amino acids. DNA for the CDR3: TGTGCCAGCAGCTTCGGGGGGCGACTATACAATGAGCAGTTCTTC. This gives the protein CASSFGGRLYNEQFF.

The chain combines TRBV27 with TRBJ2-7; D remains unclear. This CDR3 spans 14 amino acids. Looked up from germline, CDR1 is MNHEY and CDR2 is SMNVEV (reference sequence). Trimming removed 2 bases from V and 4 bases from J, with 12 bases in between. The CDR3 DNA follows: TGTGCCAGCAGTTTAGGTGAAAGGGCGTACGAGCAGTACTTC. Residues: CASSLGERAYEQYF.

The chain combines TRBV30 with TRBJ2-1, with D perhaps assigned TRBD1 or TRBD2 (5 bases each). Germline V CDR1 and CDR2: GTSNPN, SVGIG (reference sequence). V lost 4 bases to trimming and J lost 2 bases, with 12 bases between them. This CDR3 contains 14 residues. CDR3 in amino acids: CAWTGTTAYNEQFF. CDR3 nucleotide sequence: TGTGCCTGGACCGGGACGACAGCCTACAATGAGCAGTTCTTC.

This clone was counted only a few times. The CDR3 sequence: CASRTGTGNTEAFF. The CDR3 bases are TGTGCCAGCAGAACTGGGACAGGGAACACTGAAGCTTTCTTT. The chain employs TRBV6-6 and TRBJ1-1; 8 bases align to TRBD1. CDR1 MNHNY and CDR2 SVGAGI come from the germline V gene (reference sequence). V trimming: 6 bases; J trimming: 1 base; junction bases outside the gene matches: 4. This CDR3 region has 14 residues.

The count of this clone is one. The J gene is TRBJ2-3, the V gene TRBV5-6; unclear D gene. V lost 1 base and J lost 4, with 13 bases in between. This CDR3 has 15 residues. The germline V gene has CDR1 SGHDT and CDR2 YYEEEE. The CDR3 sequence is CASSLLLETADTQYF. CDR3 nucleotide sequence: TGTGCCAGCAGCTTGTTACTCGAAACCGCAGATACGCAGTATTTT. The whole variable domain, filled in from reference TRBV5-6 and TRBJ2-3, reads DAGVTQSPTHLIKTRGQQVTLRCSPKSGHDTVSWYQQALGQGPQFIFQYYEEEERQRGNFPDRFSGHQFPNYSSELNVNALLLGDSALYLCASSLLLETADTQYFGPGTRLTVL.

The DNA of the CDR3 is TGTGCCAGCATGGGATCTAGCTCCTACAATGAGCAGTTCTTC. It encodes CASMGSSSYNEQFF. V usage is TRBV2 and J usage is TRBJ2-1; no clear D gene. Per germline, CDR1 SNHLY and CDR2 FYNNEI. Trimming cost V 7 bases and J 0 bases, with 10 bases left between them. This CDR3 spans 14 amino acids.

This chain uses TRBV7-2 with TRBJ2-3; D may be TRBD2 (7 bases). Trimming shortened V by 1 base and J by 4 bases, and 18 bases separated the two germline ends. The CDR3 totals 17 residues. Germline V lookup: CDR1 SGHTA, CDR2 FQGNSA. The DNA for the CDR3 is TGTGCCAGCAGCTTAGACTTTTTAGGGGGGGTTGCAGATACGCAGTATTTT. It encodes CASSLDFLGGVADTQYF.

In DNA form, the CDR3 reads TGTGCCAGTAGTCCGCACACAGATACGCAGTATTTT. Amino acids: CASSPHTDTQYF. The V gene is TRBV19, the J gene TRBJ2-3; no definite D call. Trimming stripped 5 bases from V and 2 bases from J, with 5 bases between. Germline CDR1 LNHDA, CDR2 SQIVND (reference sequence). The CDR3 is 12 amino acids.

The chain combines TRBV7-6 with TRBJ2-7, with TRBD2 as a possible D gene (7 bases). Germline V gives CDR1 SGHVS, CDR2 FNYEAQ. The germline V and J ends were trimmed by 6 bases and 3 bases, with 12 bases remaining between them. The CDR3 extends over 13 amino acids. CDR3 amino acids: CASSRGGLYEQYF. The CDR3 DNA follows: TGTGCCAGCAGTCGCGGGGGCCTCTACGAGCAGTACTTC.

V is TRBV9 and J is TRBJ1-1, with D unresolved. The CDR3 covers 14 residues. Looked up from germline, CDR1 is SGDLS and CDR2 is YYNGEE. The V end was cut by 2 bases, the J end by 7 bases, with 15 bases between. The CDR3 nucleotides are TGTGCCAGCAGCGTCGCTGCGACCGGGAATGAAGCTTTCTTT. Its protein is CASSVAATGNEAFF.

This chain uses TRBV6-1 with TRBJ2-2; D is possibly TRBD1 or TRBD2 (5 bases each). The CDR3 runs to 14 residues. Germline V gene lookup returns CDR1 MNHNS and CDR2 SASEGT. V lost 5 bases to trimming and J lost 7 bases, with 14 bases between them. CDR3 coding DNA: TGTGCCAGCAGTTATTGGGACGGGGTCGGGGAGCTGTTTTTT. It is translated as CASSYWDGVGELFF.